The 13 T cell receptor beta chains given below trace back to one sample, sequenced in a study of cytomegalovirus exposure and HLA in healthy donors (dated by TCRdb to 2017 to 2019). The library was obtained by the immunoSEQ multiplex PCR assay. TCRdb obtained this table from immuneACCESS and retained in-frame rearrangements with V and J assigned. These tables miss some clones; where compared with another copy, unresolved V genes account for less than half of the shortfall, and the remainder is unexplained. The sample has 150,000 to 180,000 clones on record, more than 70% of them singletons. Of the sample, about 2.2% is held by the ten largest clones. Sequencing was carried out using PBMCs. The receptors were gathered from a human donor in good health.

This rearrangement joins TRBV12-5 to TRBJ1-1; tentative D call: TRBD1 (5 bases). The germline CDR1 and CDR2 sequences are LGHNT and FRNRAP. V lost 7 bases, J lost 3 bases, and 18 bases lay in between. This CDR3 has 15 amino acids. CDR3 coding DNA: TGTGCTAGTGCTCCCGGGTCAGGGAAGTACACTGAAGCTTTCTTT. Translated: CASAPGSGKYTEAFF.

The chain carries TRBV5-1 and TRBJ2-7; 7 positions match TRBD1. CDR3 length: 14 residues. V gave up 0 bases and J gave up 6 bases; unmatched junction bases: 6. CDR1 is SGHRS and CDR2 is YFSETQ in the germline V gene. CDR3 loop: CASSLGWDRREQYF. The CDR3 DNA sequence: TGCGCCAGCAGCTTGGGTTGGGACAGACGCGAGCAGTACTTC.

V gene TRBV5-4 combines with J gene TRBJ2-7; D gene uncertain. Per the germline V gene, CDR1 is SGHNT and CDR2 is YYREEE (reference sequence). The CDR3 runs to 13 residues. V lost 3 bases, J lost 2 bases, and 9 bases lay in between. CDR3 nucleotide sequence: TGTGCCAGCAGCTCCTCACGGGCCTACGAGCAGTACTTC. Translated: CASSSSRAYEQYF.

The CDR3 sequence is CASSPRTGSANEKLFF. The CDR3, as DNA: TGTGCCAGCAGCCCGCGGACAGGATCGGCTAATGAAAAACTGTTTTTT. The V gene is TRBV14, the J gene TRBJ1-4; 7 bases line up with TRBD1. After removal of 4 bases from V and 3 bases from J, the junction contained 8 bases not matched to a gene. This CDR3 is 16 amino acids long. In germline, CDR1 is SGHDN, CDR2 FVKESK.

V is TRBV14 and J is TRBJ2-5; 7 bases are shared with TRBD1. V was pared by 4 bases and J by 4 bases, with 9 bases of the junction left unmatched. The CDR3 length is 15 residues. CDR1 is SGHDN and CDR2 is FVKESK in the germline V gene. CDR3 amino acids: CASSPDRPLVETQYF. The CDR3 region has the DNA TGTGCCAGCAGCCCGGACAGGCCCCTCGTAGAGACCCAGTACTTC.

The J gene is TRBJ2-1, the V gene TRBV29-1; possible D gene TRBD2, 7 bases. The V gene's germline CDR1 is SQVTM and CDR2 ANQGSEA. V lost 4 bases and J 9 bases, leaving 16 bases between the germline ends. This CDR3 spans 13 amino acids. The CDR3 sequence is CSVGGGGASEQFF. In DNA form, the CDR3 reads TGCAGCGTTGGCGGCGGGGGCGCCAGTGAGCAGTTCTTC.

This clone was observed a single time. This rearrangement joins TRBV5-1 to TRBJ2-7; 7 bases fit TRBD1. CDR1 and CDR2 (germline): SGHRS, YFSETQ. CDR3 length equals 15 residues. J lost 4 bases, V lost 2 bases, and 9 bases had no gene match. CDR3 DNA sequence: TGCGCCAGCAGCTTATCCGGGACAGCAAGTTACGAGCAGTACTTC. This sequence encodes CASSLSGTASYEQYF.

This clone has just one count. The DNA for the CDR3 is TGTGCCAGCAGCTTCTTACAGGGGTCCTACGAGCAGTACTTC. Translating it yields CASSFLQGSYEQYF. The chain joins TRBV5-8 to TRBJ2-7; 7 nucleotides align to TRBD1. The germline V gene has CDR1 SGHTS and CDR2 YDEGEE. This CDR3 comprises 14 residues. The J segment lost 1 base and the V segment lost 2 bases, leaving 3 bases of the junction unmatched.

This rearrangement joins TRBV7-3 to TRBJ2-2; TRBD2 might be the D (6 bases). V was trimmed by 1 base and J by 6 bases, leaving 12 bases between them. This CDR3 contains 15 residues. Germline V gene sequence: CDR1 SGHTA, CDR2 FQGTGA. The chain's CDR3 is CASSLSAGYSGELFF. CDR3 nucleotides: TGTGCCAGCAGCTTAAGCGCGGGGTATTCCGGGGAGCTGTTTTTT.

The chain recombines TRBV2 with TRBJ2-7; 9 bases match TRBD2. Per germline, CDR1 SNHLY and CDR2 FYNNEI. The V gene end was trimmed by 11 bases and the J gene end by 6 bases; junction bases not matched to a gene: 8. There are 12 residues in the CDR3. The CDR3 loop is CAAEREEREQYF. The CDR3 DNA sequence: TGTGCCGCCGAGCGGGAGGAACGCGAGCAGTACTTC.

V gene TRBV5-6 combines with J gene TRBJ2-7, with TRBD1 matching 8 bases. Trimming took 2 bases from V and 1 from J; bases not matched to a gene: 8. The germline V gene encodes CDR1 SGHDT and CDR2 YYEEEE. The CDR3 is made up of 16 amino acids. The CDR3: CASSFRSGGASYEQYF. The CDR3 DNA follows: TGTGCCAGCAGCTTTCGGTCAGGGGGCGCATCCTACGAGCAGTACTTC.

The V gene is TRBV29-1, the J gene TRBJ1-5; 9 positions match TRBD1. Germline CDR1 is SQVTM and CDR2 is ANQGSEA. Germline trimming cut 0 bases from V and 4 bases from J; bases unmatched to any gene: 7. The CDR3 is 16 residues long. CDR3 in DNA: TGCAGCGTTGAAGAACCCGGGACAGGGCCTAATCAGCCCCAGCATTTT. Translation gives CSVEEPGTGPNQPQHF.

The rearrangement links TRBV7-7 to TRBJ2-2; 9 bases are a match to TRBD2. Germline CDR1 and CDR2: SSHAT and FNYEAQ (reference sequence). Losses at the gene ends were 5 bases for V and 4 bases for J; bases not matched to a gene: 17. The CDR3 spans 19 residues. The CDR3 region has the DNA TGTGCCAGCAGCCAAAAGGGACTGGCGGGAGGGCCGGGCACCGGGGAGCTGTTTTTT. It yields the protein CASSQKGLAGGPGTGELFF. Together with reference TRBV7-7 and TRBJ2-2, the CDR3 gives the full variable domain: GAGVSQSPRYKVTKRGQDVTLRCDPISSHATLYWYQQALGQGPEFLTYFNYEAQPDKSGLPSDRFSAERPEGSISTLTIQRTEQRDSAMYRCASSQKGLAGGPGTGELFFGEGSRLTVL.